This T cell receptor (beta chain) appears in the sequencing data of a study of response to subunit inactivated influenza vaccine. In this sample, this clonotype turned up a few times. Its matching antigen is unknown. The study, taken as a whole, reports: New T cells are recruited in small numbers by each seasonal influenza vaccination, according to the authors' suggestion.

This CDR3 is built from 15 residues. Germline assignment: CDR1 SNHLY and CDR2 FYNNEI. V lost 5 bases to trimming and J lost 0 bases; unmatched junction nucleotides: 3. Via MiXCR, TCRdb re-called the RT-PCR reads, giving one row per CDR3 protein. The data contain 550,000 to 800,000 distinct CDR3 sequences, 14% of them singletons. The receptor comes from a man aged 50 or older who received an inactivated influenza vaccine. The specimen comprised PBMCs from blood, sampled 14 to 15 days before vaccination. The chain joins TRBV2 to TRBJ2-4; TRBD1 agrees at 8 bases. The CDR3 region is CASSTDRAAKNIQYF. In DNA form, the CDR3 reads TGTGCCAGCAGTACGGACAGGGCAGCCAAAAACATTCAGTACTTC. Full variable domain (rest looked up from reference TRBV2 and TRBJ2-4): EPEVTQTPSHQVTQMGQEVILRCVPISNHLYFYWYRQILGQKVEFLVSFYNNEISEKSEIFDDQFSVERPDGSNFTLKIRSTKLEDSAMYFCASSTDRAAKNIQYFGAGTRLSVL.